Sequencing of this TCR beta chain was carried out in a study of T cells in Graves' hyperthyroidism and ophthalmopathy (dated by TCRdb to 2018 to 2020). Turning to the overall study: Peripheral blood was collected at initial diagnosis, before any treatment. TCR V-J signatures able to tell the groups apart were searched for in a discovery cohort of some 100 patients, of whom more than 40 had Graves' ophthalmopathy and 55 to 60 had stable Graves' hyperthyroidism. An independent validation cohort of under 20 hyperthyroidism patients and more than 15 patients who later progressed to ophthalmopathy tested prospective prediction of ophthalmopathy. For training and testing, the 80 to 100 patients in the discovery cohort were randomly divided in a 7:3 ratio. In addition, the study compared T-cell repertoires in thyroid tissue and in blood from about 6 Graves' hyperthyroidism patients. Following sampling, methimazole starting at 30 mg daily was given to hyperthyroidism patients, and high-dose intravenous methylprednisolone was given to ophthalmopathy patients. The paper describes TCR Vbeta CDR3 sequencing of 120 to 150 peripheral blood samples, made up of some 42 ophthalmopathy patients, around 78 hyperthyroidism patients and approximately 17 progressor patients.

Concerning this clonotype: Its specific antigen is unknown. Base-call qualities are not available, and no considerably larger clone is one nucleotide away.

The TCR beta CDR3 regions were amplified from RNA transcripts. For the first round of RT-PCR on the TCR CDR3, the HTBI primer set was used together with the Qiagen OneStep RT-PCR kit. The libraries were constructed in a second round of multiplex PCR and then size-selected and purified. Paired-end sequencing of the libraries was performed with 100 bp reads on an Illumina HiSeq2000. Concerning the study's data processing: SOAPnuke was used to process the raw data, with reads discarded if the reads contained adapters or uncalled bases, had a mean Phred below 15, or lacked an exact constant-primer or identifier match. COPE v1.2.5 was used to merge the high-quality paired reads, and each unique nucleotide sequence was defined as a clonotype. Clonotypes were aligned to IMGT TRBV, TRBD and TRBJ reference segments using MiTCR v1.1. Analysis was restricted to V-J combinations with a frequency above 0.0001, which covered 99.2% of repertoires. A TCS score was defined as the ratio of F50 (clonal expansion) to E x V (chaos), with BLOSUM62-based TCRdist applied between CDR3 peptides within each V-J. Welch's t-statistics and random forest reduced around 520 V-J features to 13, which were used in a naive Bayes classifier (R e1071). TCRdb handled the public reads itself, with Q25 trimming in fastp and clone calling in MiXCR, and kept productive beta chains. Every entry covers one CDR3 protein and lists the most common genes and DNA from its rows. These V and J calls originate from TCRdb's pipeline instead of the authors' own analysis. The sample records approximately 480,000 distinct CDR3 sequences, 20% to 25% of which are singletons. Jointly, the top ten make up about 26% of the sample.

Counted from cysteine to phenylalanine, this CDR3 has 16 amino acids. Here the CDR3 DNA is all that survives: 48 bases in frame from base 1. The V end loses 2 bases and the J end loses 5 bases, and a stretch of 18 bases separates them. Stable Graves' hyperthyroidism was defined as the absence of progression to ophthalmopathy over 18 months of follow-up. The hyperthyroidism patients were between 18 and 65 years old and newly diagnosed, with a disease duration of less than 2 months. The study excluded patients with uncontrolled infections, other autoimmune diseases, pregnancy or lactation. Diagnoses were established on the basis of clinical symptoms, serum thyroxine and TRAb, thyroid ultrasound, and orbital computed tomography. PBMCs were separated from 7.5 to 10 ml of fresh peripheral blood using Ficoll-Paque density gradient centrifugation. Total RNA was extracted using Trizol reagent, and RNA quality was assessed on an Agilent 2100 Bioanalyzer.

Results and caveats for the whole study, not just this receptor: In validation, the model predicted progression to ophthalmopathy with approximately 71% sensitivity and about 73% specificity, a median of roughly seven months before onset. No statistical method was used to fix the sample size in advance, and group allocation was not hidden from the investigators. Most expanded thyroid clonotypes (frequency above 0.001) were also detected in blood, suggesting blood repertoires may reflect thyroid immune responses. Ophthalmopathy was separated from stable hyperthyroidism by a 13 V-J signature model, with approximately 90% sensitivity and about 84% specificity obtained in cross-validation and 80%/75% obtained in testing.

The chain is made from TRBV12-3 or TRBV12-4 and TRBJ1-2; no D gene can be assigned with confidence. Sequences were obtained from blood. The receptor was derived from a man aged 18 to 29 with Graves' hyperthyroidism. The DNA reads TGTGCCAGCAGTTTAAGGTACTCAAAAGGGCCTTATGGCTACACCTTC. Translated, this is CASSLRYSKGPYGYTF.